The clone carrying this T cell receptor (beta chain) was counted many times. Its target is not known. This entry belongs to a study of human T cells and chemical hapten exposure. Study-wide background: Sensitization used 2% DPC on around 2 cm by around 2 cm upper inner arm skin. Patch tests delivered 0.01% DPC to the upper back and were evaluated at 6 days.

Original analysis: Samples ranged from roughly 23,224 to 700,000 TCRs, with a median of 95,638. TCRdb re-called the RACE reads through MiXCR, storing one row per CDR3 protein. TCRdb, rather than the study authors, made the V and J calls. This table holds more than 70,000 distinct CDR3 sequences, approximately 11% found once. Points from the study as a whole: All donors were alopecia patients, so their immunity may differ from that of healthy people.

This CDR3 is 11 amino acids long. Germline CDR1 is DFQATT and CDR2 is SNEGSKA (reference sequence). V lost 3 bases, J lost 8 bases, and 8 bases lay in between. Time point denoted: patch test 3, about 24 weeks after DPC sensitization. Treatment here: therapeutic diphenylcyclopropenone sensitization with weekly scalp DPC. The sample here was whole blood, taken in connection with sensitization to the hapten diphenylcyclopropenone (DPC). The TCR was taken from a woman in her 30s with alopecia areata. Some clones in this sample may be carry-over from other donors' samples. The chain links TRBV20-1 to TRBJ1-5; D remains unclear. In nucleotides, the CDR3 is TGCAGTGCTAGTCCTATGGAGCCCCAGCATTTT. As protein: CSASPMEPQHF.